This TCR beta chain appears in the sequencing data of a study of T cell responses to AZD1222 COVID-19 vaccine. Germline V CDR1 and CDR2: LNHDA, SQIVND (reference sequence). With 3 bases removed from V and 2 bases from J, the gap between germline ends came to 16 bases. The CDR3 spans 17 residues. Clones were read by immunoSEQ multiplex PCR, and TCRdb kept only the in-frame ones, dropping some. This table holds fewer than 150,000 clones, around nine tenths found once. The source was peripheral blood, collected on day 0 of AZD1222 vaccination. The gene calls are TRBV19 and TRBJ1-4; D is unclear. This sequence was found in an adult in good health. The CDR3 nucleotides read TGTGCCAGTAGTATCCCACCCCCCACACTTACTAATGAAAAACTGTTTTTT. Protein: CASSIPPPTLTNEKLFF.